The clone carrying this TCR beta chain occurred a few times. No antigen is known for it. This may arise from a read error, as a much more abundant clone is one base away. The sample originates from a study of CD8+CD57+ T cells in acquired aplastic anemia. At the level of the study: When averaged, DNA from sorted CD4+ and CD8+ cells came to 3 to 3.5 ug. Study-wide findings and caveats: For CD8+ Simpson's diversity, patients and controls showed no significant difference. Around 27 CD8+ CDR3 sequences occurred in both the patients and the controls.

Germline values: CDR1 LGHNA, CDR2 YSLEER. The CDR3 spans 13 residues. Individuals selected for sequencing had exhibited CD8+CD57+ cell expansion on flow cytometry. Every patient was diagnosed with severe acquired aplastic anemia. Both TCR beta VDJ combination and CDR3 sequence profiling were carried out. Genomic DNA was the template for this profiling. TCRdb reanalysed the reads using MiXCR and keeps one entry per CDR3 protein. The table lists 150,000 to 200,000 distinct CDR3 sequences, around half of them singletons, with 3.2% in the top ten. This receptor was obtained from a human donor with aplastic anemia. V usage is TRBV4-3 and J usage is TRBJ2-1; weak D call: TRBD2 (6 bases). Material: sorted CD4+, CD8+, or CD8+CD57+ T cells (not recorded which) from PBMCs. The CDR3 nucleotides are TGCGCCAGCAGTCTGACTAGTACGATGGAGCAGCTCTTC. Its translation is CASSLTSTMEQLF.